What follows describes a single T cell receptor beta chain. This CDR3 is 12 amino acids long. Germline V gene data show CDR1 as SQVTM and CDR2 as ANQGSEA. V was cut by 8 bases and J by 2 bases, with 13 bases left in between. This record comes from a study of T cell responses to AZD1222 COVID-19 vaccine. The data were produced by immunoSEQ multiplex PCR, yet TCRdb's version contains in-frame clones alone and is incomplete. The sample lists 110,000 or so clones, 70% to 90% occurring once. The chain uses TRBV29-1 and TRBJ2-7, with D maybe TRBD2 (5 bases). The origin of this receptor is an adult in good health. This specimen consisted of peripheral blood, obtained on day 0 of AZD1222 vaccination. The CDR3 protein is CSFLAEAYEQYF. The CDR3 bases are TGCAGCTTTCTAGCCGAAGCCTACGAGCAGTACTTC.